These 15 T cell receptor beta chains were all obtained from the same sample, sequenced in a study of blood T cell repertoires in COVID-19. Generated by immunoSEQ multiplex PCR, the TCRdb table keeps only in-frame clones and is missing some. The data hold roughly 50,000 clones, with over 75% observed a single time. The sequencing input was peripheral blood. The source of these receptors is a woman older than 75 with COVID-19, enrolled during active disease.

The rearrangement links TRBV18 to TRBJ1-1; no clear D gene. Germline V CDR1 and CDR2: KGHSH, LQKENI. The CDR3 extends over 15 amino acids. Deletions cut 4 bases from V and 2 bases from J, with 14 bases between. The CDR3 loop reads CASSLLSARNTEAFF. In DNA form, the CDR3 reads TGTGCCAGCTCACTCCTCAGCGCACGCAACACTGAAGCTTTCTTT.

The rearrangement joins TRBV11-1 to TRBJ2-5; tentative D call: TRBD2 (6 bases). CDR3 length equals 13 residues. Germline CDR1 reads SGHAT; CDR2 reads FQDESV (reference sequence). Trimming removed 6 bases from V and 5 bases from J, with 13 bases in between. The CDR3 loop reads CASSSGLWETQYF. In DNA, the CDR3 is TGTGCCAGCAGTTCGGGACTTTGGGAGACCCAGTACTTC.

The chain joins TRBV28 to TRBJ2-7, with 8 bases that match TRBD1. This CDR3 comprises 15 residues. V trimming: 3 bases; J trimming: 6 bases; junction bases outside the gene matches: 10. Germline values: CDR1 MDHEN, CDR2 SYDVKM. The DNA of the CDR3 is TGTGCCAGCAGTTTCTTCGCCAGGGGGCTGGCCGAGCAGTACTTC. It is translated as CASSFFARGLAEQYF.

The rearrangement links TRBV20-1 to TRBJ2-7; weak D call: TRBD2 (5 bases). The CDR3 extends over 13 amino acids. V was pared by 3 bases and J by 1 base, with 10 bases between. Germline V gene sequence: CDR1 DFQATT, CDR2 SNEGSKA (reference sequence). CDR3 nucleotides: TGCAGTGCTAGTGGGCGGGTTTCCTACGAGCAGTACTTC. Translating it yields CSASGRVSYEQYF.

This clone has just a few counts. The chain employs TRBV5-5 and TRBJ1-5; 8 nucleotides agree with TRBD1. Germline V CDR1 and CDR2: SGHKS, YYEKEE (reference sequence). This CDR3 is 15 amino acids long. V was pared by 3 bases and J by 2 bases, with 4 bases of the junction left unmatched. CDR3 protein: CASSYLGQGNQPQHF. CDR3 nucleotides: TGTGCCAGCAGCTACCTGGGACAGGGCAATCAGCCCCAGCATTTT.

The rearrangement uses TRBV6-5 and TRBJ2-3; TRBD2 matches at 12 bases. Trimming took 5 bases from V and 2 from J; bases not matched to a gene: 2. CDR3 length equals 15 residues. CDR1 is MNHEY, CDR2 SVGAGI, per germline. The CDR3 sequence: CASSPSGGVTDTQYF. DNA of the CDR3: TGTGCCAGCAGTCCTAGCGGGGGGGTCACAGATACGCAGTATTTT.

The CDR3 DNA is TGTGCCAGCAGTTTAAGAAACGGGGAACAGCCCCAGCATTTT. This sequence encodes CASSLRNGEQPQHF. The J gene is TRBJ1-5, the V gene TRBV28, with unresolved D. Trimming left V 2 bases short and J 7 bases short, with 12 bases between. The germline V gene has CDR1 MDHEN and CDR2 SYDVKM. This CDR3 spans 14 amino acids. Using reference TRBV28 and TRBJ1-5 for the parts outside the CDR3, the full variable domain is DVKVTQSSRYLVKRTGEKVFLECVQDMDHENMFWYRQDPGLGLRLIYFSYDVKMKEKGDIPEGYSVSREKKERFSLILESASTNQTSMYLCASSLRNGEQPQHFGDGTRLSIL.

V usage is TRBV30 and J usage is TRBJ1-2; D uncertain. Trimming cost V 5 bases and J 0 bases, with 16 bases left between them. The CDR3 spans 15 residues. Germline V lookup: CDR1 GTSNPN, CDR2 SVGIG (reference sequence). The CDR3 loop is CAWGGPGEANYGYTF. CDR3 bases: TGTGCCTGGGGTGGACCGGGAGAAGCTAACTATGGCTACACCTTC.

This clone has a single count. The chain recombines TRBV20-1 with TRBJ2-1, with TRBD2 matching over 11 bases. The CDR3 length is 16 residues. From germline, CDR1 is DFQATT and CDR2 SNEGSKA (reference sequence). The V gene end was trimmed by 3 bases and the J gene end by 3 bases; junction bases not matched to a gene: 7. CDR3 in amino acids: CSASPLTSGSYNEQFF. CDR3 DNA: TGCAGTGCTAGTCCCCTAACTAGCGGGAGCTACAATGAGCAGTTCTTC.

This chain uses TRBV18 with TRBJ1-2; 7 bases fit TRBD1. V lost 3 bases to trimming and J lost 3 bases; unmatched junction nucleotides: 10. Germline-derived CDR1 and CDR2 are KGHSH and LQKENI. This CDR3 spans 16 amino acids. CDR3 sequence (DNA): TGTGCCAGCTCACCCACGGCCCAGACAGGGCACTATGGCTACACCTTC. Protein: CASSPTAQTGHYGYTF.

This clone has a single count. The CDR3 DNA is TGCGCCAGCAGCTTCGGTGGGACATTGAACACCGGGGAGCTGTTTTTT. Translation gives CASSFGGTLNTGELFF. The rearrangement uses TRBV5-1 and TRBJ2-2, with a tentative D call TRBD1 (6 bases). Germline V gene data show CDR1 as SGHRS and CDR2 as YFSETQ. The CDR3 loop spans 16 amino acids. V was shortened by 2 bases and J by 1 base, with 12 bases between the two germline ends.

The chain is built from TRBV6-4 and TRBJ2-5; 7 bases fit TRBD2. CDR3 length: 16 amino acids. Germline CDR1 reads MRHNA; CDR2 reads SNTAGT. V lost 0 bases and J lost 3; bases outside the gene matches: 7. The CDR3 here is CASSDSGGTNKETQYF. CDR3 bases: TGTGCCAGCAGTGACTCTGGCGGGACTAACAAAGAGACCCAGTACTTC.

The rearrangement uses TRBV10-3 and TRBJ2-1; D is perhaps TRBD2 (6 bases). Germline CDR1 and CDR2: ENHRY and SYGVKD. Trimming removed 0 bases at V and 10 bases at J, with 16 bases between. This CDR3 is built from 15 residues. CDR3: CAISESGGAPGEQFF. In nucleotides, the CDR3 is TGTGCCATCAGTGAGTCTGGCGGGGCTCCCGGGGAGCAGTTCTTC.

This clone was picked up one time. The rearrangement links TRBV9 to TRBJ1-3; possibly TRBD1 for D (5 bases). The CDR3 length is 17 residues. Trimming took off 3 bases at V and 3 bases at J, with 19 bases between the two ends. Germline-derived CDR1 and CDR2 are SGDLS and YYNGEE. CDR3 DNA: TGTGCCAGCAGCGGAACCGGGACTCGGCTCTATGGAAACACCATATATTTT. This sequence encodes CASSGTGTRLYGNTIYF.

This clone was recorded a few times. CDR3 sequence (DNA): TGCGCCAGCAGCTTTGCGGGGGCGAATTCACCCCTCCACTTT. It codes for CASSFAGANSPLHF. The rearrangement uses TRBV5-1 and TRBJ1-6, with D possibly TRBD1 on 6 matching bases. This CDR3 has 14 amino acids. Germline CDR1 is SGHRS and CDR2 is YFSETQ. With 2 bases removed from V and 7 bases from J, the gap between germline ends came to 10 bases.